The TCR beta chain under discussion was sequenced for a study of blood T cells in healthy people across ages. The CDR3 spans 13 residues. Germline CDR1 MNHEY, CDR2 SMNVEV (reference sequence). V lost 2 bases and J lost 8; bases outside the gene matches: 4. Combining a sample-barcoded 5' primer with a J-beta primer mix, a second PCR ran for roughly 6 to 12 cycles. TCRdb independently ran MiXCR on the 5' RACE reads; one entry per CDR3 protein. The sample consists of 850,000 to 1,000,000 distinct CDR3 sequences, 45% to 50% of them appearing once. This clonotype was sampled from a man younger than 45 in good health. The sequenced sample consisted of blood. This chain connects TRBV27 to TRBJ1-1, with 8 bases that match TRBD1. In DNA form, the CDR3 reads TGTGCCAGCAGTTTACGACGGACAGGGGAAGCTTTCTTT. It specifies CASSLRRTGEAFF.